One TCR beta chain is described in this entry. In the authors' workflow: Estimation of nucleated cell counts was performed using reference gene primer amplification. Libraries were prepared by immunoSEQ multiplex PCR; TCRdb keeps only in-frame clonotypes and omits some of them. The V and J calls and clone size are taken from that table; D and trimming were inferred from the DNA. The data contain about 210,000 clones, about nine tenths of them seen just once; the ten biggest clones take up under 2%. This sample is part of a study of blood T cell repertoires in COVID-19. What was sequenced was peripheral blood. The receptor was isolated from a man between 70 and 80 years old with acute or convalescent COVID-19.

The CDR3 is CASSLLRLESGYGYTF. The CDR3 DNA reads TGCGCCAGCAGCTTATTAAGGTTGGAGAGCGGCTATGGCTACACCTTC. The rearrangement joins TRBV5-1 to TRBJ1-2; D is uncertain. V was shortened by 2 bases and J by 4 bases, with 18 bases between the two germline ends. The germline CDR1 and CDR2 sequences are SGHRS and YFSETQ. CDR3 length equals 16 residues.